These 11 T cell receptor beta chains were all obtained from the same sample, sequenced in a study of control samples from healthy donors and cancer patients. Some clones are missing from TCRdb's copy, which holds only in-frame ones; the method was immunoSEQ multiplex PCR. Found here are more than 100,000 clones, under 90% of them singletons; the top ten hold about 7.6%. The specimen sequenced was PBMCs. The receptors derive from a man aged 45-65 years with head and neck cancer.

The chain couples TRBV10-2 to TRBJ2-1; tentatively, D is TRBD1 (5 bases). Trimming removed 8 bases at V and 7 bases at J, with 18 bases between. CDR3 length equals 14 residues. Per germline, CDR1 WSHSY and CDR2 SAAADI. Here the CDR3 DNA reads TGCGCCAGCTCGACAGTGAACTCCGGGAATGAGCAGTTCTTC. Translating it yields CASSTVNSGNEQFF.

The chain joins TRBV5-4 to TRBJ1-6; D perhaps matches TRBD1 (5 bases). The CDR3 length is 16 residues. The germline CDR1 and CDR2 sequences are SGHNT and YYREEE (reference sequence). Trimming took 4 bases from V and 0 from J, leaving 11 bases between them. The CDR3 coding sequence is TGTGCCAGCAGCCTAGGGGCTAGCTCCTATAATTCACCCCTCCACTTT. This sequence encodes CASSLGASSYNSPLHF. Filled out from reference TRBV5-4 and TRBJ1-6, the complete variable domain reads ETGVTQSPTHLIKTRGQQVTLRCSSQSGHNTVSWYQQALGQGPQFIFQYYREEENGRGNFPPRFSGLQFPNYSSELNVNALELDDSALYLCASSLGASSYNSPLHFGNGTRLTVT.

The chain combines TRBV7-9 with TRBJ2-3, with TRBD2 matching over 14 bases. Germline values: CDR1 SEHNR, CDR2 FQNEAQ (reference sequence). The CDR3 has 18 residues. Unmatched junction bases numbered 8, after V lost 4 bases and J lost 2 bases. CDR3 loop: CASSSGLAGGSFTDTQYF. The CDR3 DNA sequence: TGTGCCAGCAGCTCCGGACTAGCGGGGGGTAGCTTCACAGATACGCAGTATTTT.

The chain combines TRBV11-2 with TRBJ1-5; D ambiguous. Germline V gene lookup returns CDR1 SGHAT and CDR2 FQNNGV. Trimming took 2 bases from V and 11 from J, leaving 13 bases between them. The CDR3 runs 13 residues. Written as DNA, the CDR3 is TGTGCCAGCAGCTTAAACGGCTTGGGGTCCCAGCATTTT. Its translation: CASSLNGLGSQHF.

The chain couples TRBV6-6 to TRBJ1-3, with 8 bases that match TRBD1. The CDR3 covers 17 residues. Germline V gene sequence: CDR1 MNHNY, CDR2 SVGAGI (reference sequence). The junction had 12 bases not matched to a gene; V was cut back by 5 bases and J by 3 bases. Here the CDR3 DNA reads TGTGCCAGCAGTCCTCAACTCAGGGGGCGACGTGGAAACACCATATATTTT. Protein: CASSPQLRGRRGNTIYF.

The table lists this clone with a count of one. The chain carries TRBV5-1 and TRBJ2-2; tentative D call: TRBD2 (6 bases). CDR1 is SGHRS, CDR2 YFSETQ, per germline. The CDR3 runs to 16 residues. With 4 bases removed from V and 4 bases from J, the gap between germline ends came to 17 bases. The CDR3, as DNA: TGCGCCAGCAGCGCGGATGGGACGCGGGGCACCGGGGAGCTGTTTTTT. It translates to CASSADGTRGTGELFF.

The chain links TRBV12-3 or TRBV12-4 to TRBJ1-1; tentatively, D is TRBD1 (5 bases). CDR3 length: 12 residues. V was shortened by 6 bases and J by 5 bases, with 10 bases between the two germline ends. CDR3 coding DNA: TGTGCCAGCAGCACGACAGAGACTGAAGCTTTCTTT. Translation: CASSTTETEAFF.

This chain links TRBV4-2 with TRBJ1-3; no clear D gene. Germline V gives CDR1 LGHNA, CDR2 YNFKEQ. Trimming pared 3 bases from V and 0 bases from J, leaving 9 bases between. The CDR3 loop spans 15 amino acids. CDR3 protein: CASSQPDYSGNTIYF. CDR3 bases: TGTGCCAGCAGCCAGCCCGATTACTCTGGAAACACCATATATTTT.

This clone was observed many times. The CDR3 region is CASSLGGQGAADTQYF. The CDR3 DNA is TGCGCCAGCAGCCTGGGGGGACAGGGGGCCGCGGATACGCAGTATTTT. The chain combines TRBV5-1 with TRBJ2-3, with 12 bases that match TRBD1. J was trimmed by 6 bases and V by 4 bases; bases with no gene match: 9. The CDR3 is made up of 16 amino acids. Looked up from germline, CDR1 is SGHRS and CDR2 is YFSETQ.

This rearrangement joins TRBV24-1 to TRBJ2-1, with TRBD1 identical over 9 bases. CDR1 is KGHDR and CDR2 is SFDVKD in the germline V gene. Germline trimming cut 3 bases from V and 6 bases from J; bases unmatched to any gene: 8. CDR3 length: 16 residues. CDR3 sequence: CATSDPQLDRGNEQFF. For the CDR3, the DNA is TGTGCCACCAGTGATCCACAACTGGACAGGGGCAATGAGCAGTTCTTC.

This chain uses TRBV6-5 with TRBJ1-2, with 7 bases lining up with TRBD1. With 8 bases clipped from V and 4 bases from J, the junction kept 7 bases outside the gene matches. CDR3 size: 13 residues. From germline, CDR1 is MNHEY and CDR2 SVGAGI. CDR3 in DNA: TGTGCCAGCGGTAACCACAGGGGCTATGGCTACACCTTC. Residues: CASGNHRGYGYTF.